The next 5 T cell receptor beta chains were all read from a single sample in a study of T-cell reconstitution after alpha-beta-depleted transplantation in children. Preparation of the TCRbeta library involved a method that used unique molecular identifiers. TCRdb processed the PCR reads anew with MiXCR; each CDR3 protein has one entry. This sample has about 580,000 distinct CDR3 sequences, with roughly a quarter found just once. The specimen was PBMCs, collected before TCRalphabeta/CD19-depleted stem cell transplant. The receptors here all came from a boy younger than two with Wiskott-Aldrich syndrome, due to receive a stem cell transplant.

V and J are TRBV20-1 and TRBJ2-2; D gene unclear. Trimming cost V 6 bases and J 8 bases, with 10 bases left between them. CDR3 length: 11 amino acids. CDR1 DFQATT and CDR2 SNEGSKA come from the germline V gene (reference sequence). The CDR3 region is CSAKLAGELFF. The CDR3 DNA reads as TGCAGTGCCAAATTAGCTGGGGAGCTGTTTTTT.

This chain joins TRBV5-1 and TRBJ2-3; D remains unclear. CDR1 and CDR2 from the germline V gene are SGHRS and YFSETQ. Trimming removed 1 base from V and 4 bases from J, with 10 bases in between. The CDR3 totals 14 residues. CDR3 in DNA: TGCGCCAGCAGCTTGTATTTAGCCGCAGATACGCAGTATTTT. It codes for CASSLYLAADTQYF.

This sequence joins TRBV5-1 and TRBJ2-3; TRBD1 matches at 7 bases. Germline values: CDR1 SGHRS, CDR2 YFSETQ. Trimming cost V 0 bases and J 5 bases; bases outside gene matches: 12. This CDR3 comprises 17 residues. The CDR3 DNA is TGCGCCAGCAGCTTGGATGGTCCAGGGGGTATGAAAGATACGCAGTATTTT. This sequence encodes CASSLDGPGGMKDTQYF.

J is TRBJ2-1 and V is TRBV6-5; 11 bases are a match to TRBD2. Germline CDR1 MNHEY, CDR2 SVGAGI. J gave up 7 bases and V 2 bases, and 10 bases lay outside the gene matches. The CDR3 extends over 17 amino acids. The CDR3 DNA reads as TGTGCCAGCAGTTACCTAATGGGTAGCGGGAGGGAAAATGAGCAGTTCTTC. Its protein product is CASSYLMGSGRENEQFF.

The J gene is TRBJ2-2, the V gene TRBV5-1, with 7 bases identical to TRBD2. The junction had 7 bases not matched to a gene; V was cut back by 0 bases and J by 5 bases. There are 16 residues in the CDR3. Per germline, CDR1 SGHRS and CDR2 YFSETQ. DNA for the CDR3: TGCGCCAGCAGCTTGGCCGGGGGGAGTGGAACCGGGGAGCTGTTTTTT. It encodes CASSLAGGSGTGELFF.